The 29 T cell receptor beta chains presented below share a single source sample, sequenced in a study of cytomegalovirus exposure and HLA in healthy donors. The PCR was carried out with 60 Vbeta primers and 13 Jbeta primers. TCRdb's copy holds only in-frame clones and misses some; the assay was immunoSEQ multiplex PCR. The sample yields about 180,000 clones, 70% to 80% seen once. Input material: PBMCs. Receptor source: a man between 60 and 75 years old in good health and CMV-seronegative.

This clone was counted a single time. The V gene is TRBV2, the J gene TRBJ2-7, with 8 bases lining up with TRBD1. There are 14 residues in the CDR3. The germline gives CDR1 SNHLY, CDR2 FYNNEI. The trim removed 1 base at V and 7 bases at J, leaving 6 bases unmatched. The DNA of the CDR3 is TGTGCCAGCAGTGAAGGGACAGGGATTTGGGAGCAGTACTTC. This sequence encodes CASSEGTGIWEQYF.

This chain connects TRBV9 to TRBJ2-2; TRBD2 matches 11 bases. From germline, CDR1 is SGDLS and CDR2 YYNGEE. The CDR3 runs to 16 residues. The ends lost 0 bases at V and 6 bases at J; junction bases unmatched: 4. The CDR3 region has the DNA TGTGCCAGCAGCGTAGCTAGCGGGGGGCTCTCCGGGGAGCTGTTTTTT. Translating gives CASSVASGGLSGELFF.

The rearrangement links TRBV5-1 to TRBJ1-6; the D gene is possibly TRBD1 (6 bases). The CDR3 loop spans 16 amino acids. V was clipped by 0 bases and J by 7 bases, with 14 bases between them. Germline loops: CDR1 SGHRS, CDR2 YFSETQ. CDR3 loop: CASSLDSQGMNSPLHF. The CDR3 DNA sequence: TGCGCCAGCAGCTTGGATAGCCAGGGGATGAATTCACCCCTCCACTTT.

This clone was recorded once. J is TRBJ2-1 and V is TRBV7-3; 10 bases are a match to TRBD2. This CDR3 is built from 14 residues. V lost 5 bases, J lost 8 bases, and 6 bases stayed unmatched. Germline-derived CDR1 and CDR2 are SGHTA and FQGTGA. The CDR3 bases are TGTGCCAGCAGCCCTGGGACTAGCGTACATGAGCAGTTCTTC. Protein: CASSPGTSVHEQFF.

This chain uses TRBV6-5 with TRBJ1-2; 11 nucleotides match TRBD1. Per germline, CDR1 MNHEY and CDR2 SVGAGI. The CDR3 consists of 14 residues. V was pared by 6 bases and J by 7 bases, with 7 bases of the junction left unmatched. CDR3 nucleotide sequence: TGTGCCAGCAGCCAACGGGGACAGGGGGGTGGCTACACCTTC. Translated: CASSQRGQGGGYTF.

This chain links TRBV9 with TRBJ2-7; possible D gene TRBD1, 5 bases. The CDR3 has 12 residues. CDR1 SGDLS and CDR2 YYNGEE come from the germline V gene. Between the trimmed V and J ends, which lost 4 bases and 6 bases, there was a span of 11 bases. The CDR3 nucleotides are TGTGCCAGCAGCATCAGGGCCCGCGAGCAGTACTTC. Its protein is CASSIRAREQYF.

The CDR3 protein is CASSGTSASYEQYF. CDR3 nucleotides: TGTGCCAGCAGTGGGACTAGCGCTTCCTACGAGCAGTACTTC. J is TRBJ2-7 and V is TRBV6-6, with 10 bases identical to TRBD2. CDR1 and CDR2 from the germline V gene are MNHNY and SVGAGI (reference sequence). The CDR3 runs 14 residues. V lost 5 bases, J lost 1 base, and 2 bases stayed unmatched.

The rearrangement joins TRBV15 to TRBJ2-7, with TRBD2 identical over 11 bases. Trimming at V came to 4 bases and at J to 1 base, leaving 3 bases not matched to a gene. The CDR3 runs to 15 residues. CDR1 LNHNV and CDR2 YYDKDF come from the germline V gene (reference sequence). CDR3 residues: CATSKRTSGSYEQYF. The CDR3 nucleotides are TGTGCCACCAGCAAACGGACTAGCGGGTCCTACGAGCAGTACTTC.

The CDR3 nucleotides read TGTGCCAGCAGCATCCATGTGGCCTATGGCTACACCTTC. It translates to CASSIHVAYGYTF. The chain combines TRBV5-8 with TRBJ1-2; D unclear. The CDR3 loop spans 13 amino acids. The V and J ends lost 4 bases and 4 bases respectively, with 11 bases between them. The germline V gene encodes CDR1 SGHTS and CDR2 YDEGEE.

On this clone itself: A read error may account for a junction end that differs from germline. Other DNA sequences in this sample translate to the same CDR3. V and J are TRBV5-1 and TRBJ1-1; perhaps TRBD1 as D (5 bases). Per the germline V gene, CDR1 is SGHRS and CDR2 is YFSETQ. CDR3 size: 15 residues. Here the CDR3 DNA reads TGCGCCAGCAGCTTGGAATTGGGGGGAAACACCGAAGCTTTCTTT. Residues: CASSLELGGNTEAFF.

The V and J genes are TRBV19 and TRBJ2-7, with D unclear. Germline assignment: CDR1 LNHDA and CDR2 SQIVND (reference sequence). Trimming pared 3 bases from V and 2 bases from J, leaving 14 bases between. CDR3 size: 15 residues. This CDR3 is CASSILPGHTYEQYF. DNA of the CDR3: TGTGCCAGTAGTATTTTGCCAGGCCATACCTACGAGCAGTACTTC.

This clone was recorded a few times. This chain joins TRBV18 and TRBJ1-2, with TRBD1 identical over 9 bases. CDR3 size: 14 residues. V gave up 3 bases and J gave up 7 bases; unmatched junction bases: 6. Germline-derived CDR1 and CDR2 are KGHSH and LQKENI. The DNA for the CDR3 is TGTGCCAGCTCACCCCCGACAGGGGGAGGTGGCTACACCTTC. Translating it yields CASSPPTGGGGYTF.

The chain uses TRBV29-1 and TRBJ2-5, with a possible D match to TRBD1 (5 bases). Germline V gene data show CDR1 as SQVTM and CDR2 as ANQGSEA. V shed 1 base and J shed 7 bases, with 13 bases lying between them. This CDR3 is 13 amino acids long. Here the CDR3 reads CSVEGGPSGTQYF. The DNA for the CDR3 is TGCAGCGTTGAAGGGGGCCCCTCGGGGACCCAGTACTTC.

The chain uses TRBV14 and TRBJ2-3; the D gene is possibly TRBD2 (6 bases). The germline V and J ends were trimmed by 4 bases and 6 bases, with 17 bases remaining between them. Per the germline V gene, CDR1 is SGHDN and CDR2 is FVKESK. This CDR3 spans 15 amino acids. As DNA, the CDR3 is TGTGCCAGCAGCCCCCGGGGACTCTCGCGGGATACGCAGTATTTT. Translation: CASSPRGLSRDTQYF.

The CDR3 DNA follows: TGTGCCAGCAGCCCCGCGGGGGAACAGGGCGTCTATGGCTACACCTTC. It yields the protein CASSPAGEQGVYGYTF. V and J are TRBV7-3 and TRBJ1-2, with D maybe TRBD1 (6 bases). Trimming removed 5 bases from V and 4 bases from J, with 20 bases in between. CDR1 is SGHTA, CDR2 FQGTGA, per germline. The CDR3 spans 16 residues.

The rearrangement joins TRBV30 to TRBJ2-7; TRBD2 is a possible D gene (6 bases). This CDR3 spans 11 amino acids. V lost 4 bases and J lost 8, with 12 bases in between. Germline assignment: CDR1 GTSNPN and CDR2 SVGIG (reference sequence). The CDR3 nucleotides are TGTGCCTGGACTCTCGGGGGTAAGCAGTACTTC. Translation: CAWTLGGKQYF.

The J gene is TRBJ1-5, the V gene TRBV7-8; the match to TRBD1 covers 8 bases. Germline V lookup: CDR1 SGHVS, CDR2 FQNEAQ. Trimming at V came to 0 bases and at J to 0 bases, leaving 7 bases not matched to a gene. This CDR3 spans 18 amino acids. CDR3 in amino acids: CASSLAPGQAHSNQPQHF. In nucleotides, the CDR3 is TGTGCCAGCAGCTTAGCGCCGGGACAGGCTCATAGCAATCAGCCCCAGCATTTT.

In the case of this clone: Relative to the germline gene, one junction end is altered; a read error may explain this. This chain joins TRBV28 and TRBJ2-5; TRBD2 matches at 11 bases. Looked up from germline, CDR1 is MDHEN and CDR2 is SYDVKM. This CDR3 is built from 16 residues. As DNA, the CDR3 is TGTGCCAGCAGTTTAGGTACTAGCGGGAGAGAAGAGACCCGGTACTTC. Its translation: CASSLGTSGREETRYF.

The chain links TRBV7-9 to TRBJ1-2; D not resolved. Deletions cut 0 bases from V and 3 bases from J, with 11 bases between. There are 15 residues in the CDR3. Germline CDR1 reads SEHNR; CDR2 reads FQNEAQ (reference sequence). The CDR3 sequence is CASSLARGWDYGYTF. The CDR3, as DNA: TGTGCCAGCAGCTTAGCAAGAGGGTGGGACTATGGCTACACCTTC.

The rearrangement joins TRBV11-3 to TRBJ1-4; maybe TRBD1 (6 bases). The CDR3 sequence is 16 residues long. Trimming took 5 bases from V and 7 from J, leaving 20 bases between them. CDR1 SGHNT and CDR2 YENEEA come from the germline V gene. The CDR3 coding sequence is TGTGCCAGCAGCCCCCCCGGGGCAGGGGCGGGTGAAAAACTGTTTTTT. It specifies CASSPPGAGAGEKLFF. Together with reference TRBV11-3 and TRBJ1-4, the CDR3 gives the full variable domain: EAGVVQSPRYKIIEKKQPVAFWCNPISGHNTLYWYLQNLGQGPELLIRYENEEAVDDSQLPKDRFSAERLKGVDSTLKIQPAELGDSAVYLCASSPPGAGAGEKLFFGSGTQLSVL.

The chain joins TRBV5-1 to TRBJ2-1; D perhaps matches TRBD2 (6 bases). Trimming took 0 bases from V and 7 from J, leaving 14 bases between them. The germline V gene encodes CDR1 SGHRS and CDR2 YFSETQ. The length of the CDR3 is 15 residues. The CDR3 DNA is TGCGCCAGCAGCTTGGAGGGACTGGATGGGAATGAGCAGTTCTTC. Protein sequence: CASSLEGLDGNEQFF.

This clone was counted between two and nine times. The chain joins TRBV2 to TRBJ2-7; possibly TRBD1 for D (6 bases). The CDR3 loop spans 12 amino acids. The ends were cut back, 4 bases at V and 6 bases at J, with 10 bases in the middle. CDR1 SNHLY and CDR2 FYNNEI come from the germline V gene. The CDR3: CASSVQGAEQYF. The CDR3 DNA reads TGTGCCAGCAGTGTACAGGGTGCCGAGCAGTACTTC.

The table lists this clone with a few counts. The CDR3 sequence: CASSAGIGYNEQFF. The CDR3 bases are TGTGCCAGCAGCGCCGGGATAGGCTACAATGAGCAGTTCTTC. This chain uses TRBV7-3 with TRBJ2-1, with D perhaps matching TRBD2 (5 bases). The germline V gene has CDR1 SGHTA and CDR2 FQGTGA. V was shortened by 5 bases and J by 3 bases, with 11 bases between the two germline ends. The CDR3 sequence is 14 residues long.

This clone was seen more than once but under ten times. The V and J genes are TRBV19 and TRBJ2-7; TRBD1 is a possible D gene (5 bases). This CDR3 is 13 amino acids long. The germline V and J ends were trimmed by 6 bases and 2 bases, with 11 bases remaining between them. Germline CDR1 is LNHDA and CDR2 is SQIVND (reference sequence). This CDR3 reads CASSKGNTYEQYF. The CDR3 DNA is TGTGCCAGTAGCAAGGGGAACACCTACGAGCAGTACTTC.

The V call is TRBV6-5, the J call TRBJ1-1; D gene uncertain. CDR1 MNHEY and CDR2 SVGAGI come from the germline V gene. Trimming removed 0 bases at V and 0 bases at J, with 8 bases between. CDR3 size: 15 residues. CDR3 coding DNA: TGTGCCAGCAGTTACTCTGCCGGGATGAACACTGAAGCTTTCTTT. Protein product: CASSYSAGMNTEAFF.

J is TRBJ2-5 and V is TRBV25-1, with TRBD2 matching over 9 bases. The closer fit of TRBJ2-7 to the DNA end suggests the J call may be wrong. Germline values: CDR1 MGHDK, CDR2 SYGVNS. The CDR3 spans 15 residues. The CDR3 nucleotides read TGTGCCAGCAGTGAAGATCGAGCGGGAGGTGCCGAGCAGTACTTC. This translates into CASSEDRAGGAEQYF.

This chain joins TRBV10-2 and TRBJ1-1; TRBD1 matches at 9 bases. With V trimmed by 8 bases and J by 4 bases, 11 bases remained unmatched. Per the germline V gene, CDR1 is WSHSY and CDR2 is SAAADI. The CDR3 runs to 15 residues. CDR3 in DNA: TGCGCCAGCCGGATCACAGGGGGCTATGCCACTGAAGCTTTCTTT. Its translation: CASRITGGYATEAFF.

This chain uses TRBV30 with TRBJ2-3; 9 bases fit TRBD2. This CDR3 spans 15 amino acids. J was trimmed by 2 bases and V by 0 bases; bases with no gene match: 3. Germline assignment: CDR1 GTSNPN and CDR2 SVGIG (reference sequence). The CDR3 spells CAWSVAGGLTDTQYF. CDR3 bases: TGTGCCTGGAGTGTAGCGGGAGGACTCACAGATACGCAGTATTTT.

The gene calls are TRBV7-3 and TRBJ2-7, with TRBD2 matching 13 bases. Germline V CDR1 and CDR2: SGHTA, FQGTGA. The V gene end was trimmed by 5 bases and the J gene end by 5 bases; junction bases not matched to a gene: 6. This CDR3 has 15 residues. CDR3 loop: CASSQGLAGFDEQYF. The DNA of the CDR3 is TGTGCCAGCAGCCAGGGACTAGCGGGATTCGACGAGCAGTACTTC.